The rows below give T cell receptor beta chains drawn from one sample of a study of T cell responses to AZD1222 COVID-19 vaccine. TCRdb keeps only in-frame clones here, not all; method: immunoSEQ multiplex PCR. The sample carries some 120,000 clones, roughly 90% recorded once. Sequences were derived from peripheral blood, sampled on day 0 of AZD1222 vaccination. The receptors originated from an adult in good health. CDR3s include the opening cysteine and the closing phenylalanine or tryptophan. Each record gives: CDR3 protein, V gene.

CASRSGARGNTIYF TRBV6-5
CASSNPGLVGEQYF TRBV5-1
CASSLCCTGNTGELFF TRBV7-7
CATGSSGNTGELFF TRBV24-1
CASRGGIGIQPQHF TRBV6-5
CASSVATVGAVGNEQFF TRBV9
CASSQGAVPGDYGYTF TRBV4-3
CASSLDRDSQAFF TRBV7-8
CASRYQGASYEQYF TRBV27
CATSSGGVYGYTF TRBV15
CASSSNGGLFWTGDGYTF TRBV7-2
CATSDFAYGQGATDTQYF TRBV24-1
CSVGKGGVSYEQYF TRBV29-1
CASSMTENTEAFF TRBV19
CASSPGEGFHYGYTF TRBV5-1
CASSQESGMWTIQHF TRBV14
CASSLTYTQYF TRBV11-2
CASSPSGYTAGKVYGYTF TRBV9
CSARGSEQYF TRBV20-1
CASSLAGQPQHF TRBV7-2
CASSEAGGGAYEQYF TRBV6-1
CASSTRQPLSPSYEQYF TRBV7-9
CASSLGPGMEFNEQFF TRBV5-5